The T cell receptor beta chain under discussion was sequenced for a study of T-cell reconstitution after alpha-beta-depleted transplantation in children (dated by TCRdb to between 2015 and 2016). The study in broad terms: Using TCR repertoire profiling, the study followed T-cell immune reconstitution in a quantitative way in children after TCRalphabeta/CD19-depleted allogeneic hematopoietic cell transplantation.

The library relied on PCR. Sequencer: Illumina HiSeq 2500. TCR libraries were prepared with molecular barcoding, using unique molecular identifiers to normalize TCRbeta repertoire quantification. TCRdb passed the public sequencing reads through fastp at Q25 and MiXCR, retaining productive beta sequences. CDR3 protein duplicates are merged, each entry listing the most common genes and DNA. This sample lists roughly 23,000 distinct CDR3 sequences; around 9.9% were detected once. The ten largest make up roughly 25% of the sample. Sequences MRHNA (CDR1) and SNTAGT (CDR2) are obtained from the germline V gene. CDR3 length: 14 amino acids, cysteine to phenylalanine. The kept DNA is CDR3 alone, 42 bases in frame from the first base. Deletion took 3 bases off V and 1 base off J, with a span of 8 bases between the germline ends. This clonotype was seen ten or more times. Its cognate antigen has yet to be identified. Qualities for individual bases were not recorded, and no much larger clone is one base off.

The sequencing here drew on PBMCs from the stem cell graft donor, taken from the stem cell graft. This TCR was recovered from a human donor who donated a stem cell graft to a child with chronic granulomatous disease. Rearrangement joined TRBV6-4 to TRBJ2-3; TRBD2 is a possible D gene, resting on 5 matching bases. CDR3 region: CASSERAGTDTQYF. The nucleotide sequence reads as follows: TGTGCCAGCAGTGAACGAGCGGGCACAGATACGCAGTATTTT.